What follows are 24 T cell receptor beta chains derived from one specimen sequenced in a study of tumor-infiltrating lymphocytes in primary liver carcinoma. Germline DNA was also extracted, with blood RNA taken from unsorted whole blood. From around 0.5 ug of total RNA, TCR beta-specific cDNA was reverse-transcribed using a constant-region primer. Libraries of TCR beta came from three nested multiplex PCR rounds with slightly modified ARM-PCR. A C-beta reverse primer and TRBV1-TRBV30 forward primers served in each of the first two PCR rounds, at 10 cycles apiece. TCRdb processed the multiplex PCR reads anew with MiXCR; each CDR3 protein has one entry. This table holds 300,000 to 400,000 distinct CDR3 sequences, roughly 61% found once. The sample comprised peripheral blood. Receptors originate from a man between 40 and 49 years old with primary liver carcinoma and hepatitis B virus infection.

The chain uses TRBV11-2 and TRBJ2-3; D not certain. Trimming took off 5 bases at V and 2 bases at J, with 8 bases between the two ends. This CDR3 is 13 amino acids long. Germline CDR1 SGHAT, CDR2 FQNNGV. This chain's CDR3 is CASSLHFTDTQYF. CDR3 nucleotide sequence: TGTGCCAGCAGCCTCCATTTCACAGATACGCAGTATTTT.

As for this clonotype: One end of the junction is discordant with germline, which a read error may explain. The V gene is TRBV11-3, the J gene TRBJ2-2; 10 bases align to TRBD1. The CDR3 spans 15 residues. Germline V gene lookup returns CDR1 SGHNT and CDR2 YENEEA. The CDR3 DNA reads as TGCGCCAGCAGGGTGGGACAGGGGAGAGTCGGGGAGCTGTTTTTT. Translated, it gives CASRVGQGRVGELFF.

V and J are TRBV12-3 or TRBV12-4 and TRBJ1-1, with no clear D. V shed 3 bases and J shed 6 bases, with 11 bases lying between them. CDR3 length: 13 amino acids. The CDR3 bases are TGTGCCAGCAGTTTCTTAGAGTCCCCTGAAGCTTTCTTT. Its protein is CASSFLESPEAFF.

The chain couples TRBV6-2 or TRBV6-3 to TRBJ2-1, with 11 bases lining up with TRBD2. Germline trimming cut 5 bases from V and 5 bases from J; bases unmatched to any gene: 11. There are 17 residues in the CDR3. CDR1 and CDR2 from the germline V gene are MNHEY and SVGEGT. The CDR3 nucleotides are TGTGCCAGCAGTCGAGCTTCGACTAGCGGGGCTAACAATGAGCAGTTCTTC. Translating gives CASSRASTSGANNEQFF.

Points on this clonotype: At one boundary the junction diverges from the germline segment, which might be a read error. The chain employs TRBV11-2 and TRBJ1-1; possibly TRBD1 for D (5 bases). The CDR3 is 13 residues long. Germline V CDR1 and CDR2: SGHAT, FQNNGV. CDR3 bases: TGCGCCAGCAGCTTATTAGGACACGGTGAAGCTTTCTTT. It encodes CASSLLGHGEAFF.

On this clonotype: Compared with germline, one end of the junction differs, possibly owing to a read error. The chain is built from TRBV29-1 and TRBJ2-7, with 11 bases identical to TRBD2. This CDR3 has 12 residues. Looked up from germline, CDR1 is SQVTM and CDR2 is ANQGSEA. For the CDR3, the DNA is TGCAACGTAGCGGGAGGGCCCTATGAGCAGTACTTC. It yields the protein CNVAGGPYEQYF.

As concerns this clonotype: It may be a read error: a sequence one base away is much more abundant. The V gene is TRBV4-3, the J gene TRBJ2-7; 10 nucleotides align to TRBD1. Germline values: CDR1 LGHNA, CDR2 YSLEER. Germline trimming cut 0 bases from V and 6 bases from J; bases unmatched to any gene: 8. The CDR3 consists of 16 residues. In DNA, the CDR3 is TGCGCCAGCAGCCAAGATTATAGGACAGGGGGACGCGAGCAGTACTTC. Translated, it gives CASSQDYRTGGREQYF.

The sample holds many counts of this clonotype. V is TRBV29-1 and J is TRBJ2-3, with 9 bases fitting TRBD2. The CDR3 is made up of 13 amino acids. Losses at the gene ends were 4 bases for V and 2 bases for J; bases not matched to a gene: 1. Per germline, CDR1 SQVTM and CDR2 ANQGSEA. CDR3 in amino acids: CSVGLAVTDTQYF. The CDR3, as DNA: TGCAGCGTTGGACTAGCGGTCACAGATACGCAGTATTTT.

This clonotype was observed a few times. The junction does not match germline at one end; this may be a read error. CDR3 coding DNA: TGCAGCATTGAAAACCCCCTGGGGACCAACACCGGGGAGCTGTTTTTT. It codes for CSIENPLGTNTGELFF. V gene TRBV29-1 combines with J gene TRBJ2-2; TRBD1 or TRBD2 may be the D gene (5 bases each). CDR3 length equals 16 residues. Looked up from germline, CDR1 is SQVTM and CDR2 is ANQGSEA.

Turning to this clonotype: A read error may account for a junction end that differs from germline. The CDR3 here is CTSSGQGNLYNEQFF. In DNA form, the CDR3 reads TGTACCAGCAGCGGGCAGGGAAATCTTTACAATGAGCAGTTCTTC. The chain combines TRBV11-2 with TRBJ2-1; tentative D call: TRBD2 (6 bases). The germline V gene encodes CDR1 SGHAT and CDR2 FQNNGV. There are 15 residues in the CDR3.

On this clonotype itself: One end of the junction does not line up with germline, which may come from a read error. V gene TRBV6-5 combines with J gene TRBJ2-7; D might be TRBD2 (6 bases). In germline, CDR1 is MNHEY, CDR2 SVGAGI. There are 14 residues in the CDR3. The CDR3, as DNA: TGTGCCAGCAATTACAATCGGGAGACCTACGAGCAGTACTTC. It yields the protein CASNYNRETYEQYF.

Turning to this clonotype: At one of its ends the junction is not consistent with the germline gene, which may arise from a read error. The J gene is TRBJ2-2, the V gene TRBV7-8, with D possibly matching TRBD1 (5 bases). Germline V gene sequence: CDR1 SGHVS, CDR2 FQNEAQ. The CDR3 is made up of 16 amino acids. The CDR3 region is CASNLVGQGNAGELFF. The CDR3 DNA reads as TGTGCCAGCAACTTAGTTGGGCAGGGAAACGCCGGGGAGCTGTTTTTT.

The table lists this clonotype with many counts. The rearrangement links TRBV14 to TRBJ2-5, with D tentatively TRBD2 (6 bases). Germline CDR1 SGHDN, CDR2 FVKESK. V was trimmed by 4 bases and J by 5 bases, leaving 14 bases between them. The CDR3 sequence is 14 residues long. The CDR3 sequence: CASSLSPLAETQYF. The CDR3 DNA reads as TGTGCCAGCAGCCTTTCGCCTCTAGCGGAGACCCAGTACTTC.

Points on this clonotype: A read error may explain this, as a much larger clone is one base away. The chain joins TRBV6-2 or TRBV6-3 to TRBJ1-5, with 7 bases identical to TRBD1. Germline V gene lookup returns CDR1 MNHEY and CDR2 SVGEGT. CDR3 size: 14 residues. The CDR3 spells CASRSGTDNHPQHF. In DNA form, the CDR3 reads TGTGCCAGCAGATCCGGGACAGATAATCATCCCCAGCATTTT.

The chain joins TRBV11-2 to TRBJ2-3; D unclear. Trimming left V 9 bases short and J 6 bases short, with 16 bases between. Germline V gives CDR1 SGHAT, CDR2 FQNNGV. This CDR3 spans 13 amino acids. The CDR3 region has the DNA TGTGCCAGGAGCCTTGGTCCTGAGGATACGCAGTATTTT. Translated, it gives CARSLGPEDTQYF.

This clonotype has ten or more counts. V is TRBV5-5 and J is TRBJ2-6; D gene ambiguous. The germline gives CDR1 SGHKS, CDR2 YYEKEE (reference sequence). Trimming removed 0 bases from V and 0 bases from J, with 4 bases in between. The length of the CDR3 is 15 residues. CDR3 sequence: CASSLDLSGANVLTF. CDR3 coding DNA: TGTGCCAGCAGCTTGGACCTCTCTGGGGCCAACGTCCTGACTTTC. The whole variable domain, remainder taken from reference TRBV5-5 and TRBJ2-6, is DAGVTQSPTHLIKTRGQQVTLRCSPISGHKSVSWYQQVLGQGPQFIFQYYEKEERGRGNFPDRFSARQFPNYSSELNVNALLLGDSALYLCASSLDLSGANVLTFGAGSRLTVL.

This clonotype was counted only a few times. The rearrangement links TRBV7-9 to TRBJ2-3; weak D call: TRBD1 (6 bases). The V gene lost 1 base and the J gene lost 2 bases, with 7 bases spanning the gap. CDR1 and CDR2 (germline): SEHNR, FQNEAQ (reference sequence). This CDR3 contains 14 residues. The CDR3: CASSLDRATDTQYF. Here the CDR3 DNA reads TGTGCCAGCAGCTTAGACAGGGCCACAGATACGCAGTATTTT. Drawing the rest from reference TRBV7-9 and TRBJ2-3, the complete variable domain is DTGVSQNPRHKITKRGQNVTFRCDPISEHNRLYWYRQTLGQGPEFLTYFQNEAQLEKSRLLSDRFSAERPKGSFSTLEIQRTEQGDSAMYLCASSLDRATDTQYFGPGTRLTVL.

Details on this clonotype: A much bigger clone sits one base away, suggesting this may be a read error. The chain combines TRBV6-5 with TRBJ2-7; 7 nucleotides agree with TRBD1. CDR1 is MNHEY and CDR2 is SVGAGI in the germline V gene. This CDR3 contains 15 residues. In DNA, the CDR3 is TGTACCAGCAGTTATGAGGGGGCATCCCTCTACGAGCAGTACTTC. Translated: CTSSYEGASLYEQYF.

Comments on this clonotype: A much larger clone lies a single base off, so this may be a read error. The chain employs TRBV10-3 and TRBJ2-5; D is ambiguous. The germline V gene encodes CDR1 ENHRY and CDR2 SYGVKD. CDR3 length: 13 amino acids. Here the CDR3 DNA reads TGTGTCATCAGTCCGGGCGGTGGAGAGACCCAGTACTTC. Translating gives CVISPGGGETQYF.

This clonotype was counted at least ten times. This chain links TRBV10-1 with TRBJ2-7; 13 bases map to TRBD2. The CDR3 loop spans 15 amino acids. Germline CDR1 and CDR2: WNHNN and SYGVQD (reference sequence). Trimming removed 3 bases from V and 6 bases from J; junction bases left unmatched: 5. The chain's CDR3 is CASSEGLAGAGEQYF. CDR3 in DNA: TGCGCCAGCAGTGAAGGACTAGCGGGAGCTGGCGAGCAGTACTTC.

Details on this clonotype: Here the CDR3 omits its conserved ending phenylalanine or tryptophan, so a read error is the likely source. The chain is built from TRBV6-5 and TRBJ2-3, with D perhaps TRBD1 (6 bases). CDR3 length: 12 residues. From germline, CDR1 is MNHEY and CDR2 SVGAGI. CDR3 sequence reads: CASEQGTDTQYL. CDR3 in DNA: TGTGCCAGCGAACAGGGCACCGATACGCAGTATTTA.

Worth noting for this clonotype: This clone may be a read error of a much larger clone one base away. J is TRBJ2-4 and V is TRBV12-3 or TRBV12-4, with 11 bases matching TRBD2. This CDR3 has 17 amino acids. CDR3 nucleotide sequence: TGTGCCAGCAGCCAAGGGGTAGCGGGAGGGGAAGAAAACATTCACTACTTC. Protein product: CASSQGVAGGEENIHYF.

Remarks on this clonotype: One end of the junction does not line up with germline, which may come from a read error. The rearrangement joins TRBV25-1 to TRBJ2-5; 7 nucleotides match TRBD2. This CDR3 is 14 amino acids long. The germline gives CDR1 MGHDK, CDR2 SYGVNS. The CDR3 spells CANSVLAGGETQYF. The CDR3 coding sequence is TGTGCCAACAGTGTTTTAGCGGGCGGGGAGACCCAGTACTTC. The full variable domain, its missing parts supplied by reference TRBV25-1 and TRBJ2-5, is EADIYQTPRYLVIGTGKKITLECSQTMGHDKMYWYQQDPGMELHLIHYSYGVNSTEKGDLSSESTVSRIRTEHFPLTLESARPSHTSQYLCANSVLAGGETQYFGPGTRLLVL.

This clonotype was counted a few times. The chain couples TRBV5-1 to TRBJ2-1; D not resolved. The CDR3 sequence is 13 residues long. The V gene's germline CDR1 is SGHRS and CDR2 YFSETQ. Trimming shortened V by 4 bases and J by 3 bases, and 8 bases separated the two germline ends. The CDR3 sequence: CASSIGRYNEQFF. CDR3 in DNA: TGCGCCAGCAGCATAGGACGCTACAATGAGCAGTTCTTC.